One and the same sample provided the 32 T cell receptor beta chains below, sequenced in a study of T cells after yellow fever vaccination. TCRdb used MiXCR to reprocess the 5' RACE reads, holding one entry per CDR3 protein. The sample lists approximately 350,000 distinct CDR3 sequences, roughly 11% occurring once. Sample: PBMCs, taken on the day of the first yellow fever vaccination. The receptor source for this set is a man aged 18 to 35 who received the YFV17D yellow fever vaccine.

This clonotype turned up a few times. The chain combines TRBV10-2 with TRBJ2-1; maybe TRBD1 (6 bases). The CDR3 consists of 14 residues. V dropped 6 bases and J dropped 10 bases, with 19 bases sitting between them. Germline CDR1 and CDR2: WSHSY and SAAADI. The CDR3 sequence is CASRGRRGWEEQFF. DNA of the CDR3: TGCGCCAGCAGAGGACGAAGGGGGTGGGAGGAGCAGTTCTTC.

This chain connects TRBV4-1 to TRBJ2-7; the D gene is possibly TRBD1 (6 bases). Trimming cost V 1 base and J 0 bases, with 13 bases left between them. This CDR3 is built from 16 residues. Germline CDR1 and CDR2: MGHRA and YSYEKL. The CDR3 sequence: CASSQVRDTSSYEQYF. CDR3 DNA: TGCGCCAGCAGCCAAGTACGGGACACGAGCTCCTACGAGCAGTACTTC.

The chain couples TRBV29-1 to TRBJ2-3, with D possibly matching TRBD2 (6 bases). Germline V gene lookup returns CDR1 SQVTM and CDR2 ANQGSEA. The CDR3 length is 14 residues. Trimming shortened V by 4 bases and J by 0 bases, and 11 bases separated the two germline ends. The CDR3 is CSVVRRGSTDTQYF. In DNA form, the CDR3 reads TGCAGCGTTGTACGGCGGGGCAGCACAGATACGCAGTATTTT.

CDR3 bases: TGTGCCAGCACCCCCGGGGGCCTCGTGGCAGTTAATGAGCAGTTCTTC. Translating it yields CASTPGGLVAVNEQFF. The J gene is TRBJ2-1, the V gene TRBV7-2; either TRBD1 or TRBD2 may supply D (6 bases each). Germline assignment: CDR1 SGHTA and CDR2 FQGNSA. V lost 7 bases to trimming and J lost 7 bases, with 23 bases between them. The CDR3 totals 16 residues.

This clonotype was detected ten times or more. The genes are TRBV12-3 or TRBV12-4 and TRBJ2-3, with a weak D call TRBD2 (5 bases). This CDR3 has 16 amino acids. V dropped 5 bases and J dropped 4 bases, with 19 bases sitting between them. The CDR3 nucleotides are TGTGCCAGCAGTAACAGCGGTCGCGCGTTGGCAGATACGCAGTATTTT. Amino acid sequence: CASSNSGRALADTQYF.

This clonotype has at least ten counts. The chain employs TRBV28 and TRBJ2-7, with 10 bases fitting TRBD1. Germline CDR1 is MDHEN and CDR2 is SYDVKM. V gave up 5 bases and J gave up 2 bases; unmatched junction bases: 6. The CDR3 runs to 15 residues. The CDR3 DNA is TGTGCCAGCAGTCGGACAGGGGGATTAACCTACGAGCAGTACGTC. It codes for CASSRTGGLTYEQYV.

This clonotype was detected many times. The chain has TRBV5-1 and TRBJ1-1; TRBD1 aligns across 10 bases. CDR1 is SGHRS and CDR2 is YFSETQ in the germline V gene. The CDR3 has 15 amino acids. V lost 2 bases to trimming and J lost 4 bases; unmatched junction nucleotides: 5. The CDR3 bases are TGCGCCAGCAGCTTAAGACAGGGGGCCCGCACTGAAGCTTTCTTT. This translates into CASSLRQGARTEAFF.

V and J are TRBV7-8 and TRBJ1-2; D is ambiguous. Trimming pared 0 bases from V and 0 bases from J, leaving 8 bases between. This CDR3 contains 15 residues. Per the germline V gene, CDR1 is SGHVS and CDR2 is FQNEAQ. The CDR3 DNA sequence: TGTGCCAGCAGCTTAGCTGGCAGTACTAACTATGGCTACACCTTC. It yields the protein CASSLAGSTNYGYTF.

This clonotype has only a few counts. This chain uses TRBV5-1 with TRBJ1-1, with TRBD1 identical over 8 bases. Germline V gene data show CDR1 as SGHRS and CDR2 as YFSETQ. This CDR3 has 15 residues. The ends lost 0 bases at V and 0 bases at J; junction bases unmatched: 1. The CDR3 sequence: CASSLDRGMNTEAFF. The DNA of the CDR3 is TGCGCCAGCAGCTTGGACAGGGGGATGAACACTGAAGCTTTCTTT.

V and J are TRBV12-3 or TRBV12-4 and TRBJ1-4; D call uncertain. V gave up 5 bases and J gave up 7 bases, with 14 bases separating them. The CDR3 has 14 residues. CDR3: CASSLRARGEKLFF. CDR3 in DNA: TGTGCCAGCAGTCTCCGGGCCCGTGGTGAAAAACTGTTTTTT.

This clonotype was detected a few times. The chain recombines TRBV10-3 with TRBJ2-3; a possible D gene is TRBD1 (5 bases). This CDR3 is 14 amino acids long. CDR1 is ENHRY, CDR2 SYGVKD, per germline. V shed 6 bases and J shed 1 base, with 11 bases lying between them. CDR3 loop: CAIRSGWGTDTQYF. CDR3 DNA sequence: TGTGCCATCAGATCAGGGTGGGGCACAGATACGCAGTATTTT.

The chain combines TRBV7-9 with TRBJ1-6; no clear D gene. Per the germline V gene, CDR1 is SEHNR and CDR2 is FQNEAQ (reference sequence). V lost 3 bases, J lost 7 bases, and 16 bases lay in between. The CDR3 covers 16 residues. The CDR3 here is CASSFDPVIGNSPLHF. The CDR3 nucleotides are TGTGCCAGCAGCTTTGACCCGGTTATTGGAAATTCACCCCTCCACTTT.

This clonotype has ten or more counts. The chain carries TRBV7-9 and TRBJ2-5; weak D call: TRBD2 (5 bases). Trimming pared 5 bases from V and 1 base from J, leaving 11 bases between. Germline V gene sequence: CDR1 SEHNR, CDR2 FQNEAQ (reference sequence). This CDR3 is built from 14 residues. This CDR3 reads CASSAPGTQETQYF. The CDR3 nucleotides read TGTGCCAGCAGCGCCCCGGGAACCCAAGAGACCCAGTACTTC.

Comment on this clonotype: A clone one base away is much larger, so this may be a read error. The chain joins TRBV6-2 or TRBV6-3 to TRBJ2-1; 10 bases line up with TRBD2. The CDR3 loop spans 18 amino acids. V trimming: 4 bases; J trimming: 3 bases; junction bases outside the gene matches: 12. Germline lookup yields CDR1 MNHEY and CDR2 SVGEGT. The CDR3 sequence: CASSWNRKAGGRYNEQFF. The CDR3 nucleotides are TGTGCCAGCAGTTGGAATAGGAAAGCGGGGGGGCGCTACAATGAGCAGTTCTTC.

This clonotype was seen a few times. The chain couples TRBV4-3 to TRBJ2-5; a possible D gene is TRBD2 (7 bases). Germline lookup yields CDR1 LGHNA and CDR2 YSLEER. The CDR3 loop spans 12 amino acids. The V and J ends lost 10 bases and 7 bases respectively, with 16 bases between them. The CDR3 spells CATSQRGGTQYF. CDR3 sequence (DNA): TGCGCCACCTCCCAAAGGGGGGGGACCCAGTACTTC.

This clonotype was seen more than once but under ten times. The chain employs TRBV7-9 and TRBJ2-6; D ambiguous. Per germline, CDR1 SEHNR and CDR2 FQNEAQ (reference sequence). The CDR3 runs 14 residues. Trimming cost V 7 bases and J 3 bases, with 10 bases left between them. DNA of the CDR3: TGTGCCAGCAACCACAAGGATGGGGCCAACGTCCTGACTTTC. It translates to CASNHKDGANVLTF. Together with reference TRBV7-9 and TRBJ2-6, the CDR3 gives the full variable domain: DTGVSQNPRHKITKRGQNVTFRCDPISEHNRLYWYRQTLGQGPEFLTYFQNEAQLEKSRLLSDRFSAERPKGSFSTLEIQRTEQGDSAMYLCASNHKDGANVLTFGAGSRLTVL.

This clonotype was counted between two and nine times. CDR3 DNA: TGTGCCAGCAGTCTACAGGGGGGCGGTCAGCCCCAGCATTTT. Translation gives CASSLQGGGQPQHF. V gene TRBV6-5 combines with J gene TRBJ1-5; 8 bases align to TRBD1. This CDR3 is 14 amino acids long. V shed 5 bases, J shed 6 bases, and the junction held 6 bases outside the gene matches. Germline lookup yields CDR1 MNHEY and CDR2 SVGAGI.

This clonotype was observed a handful of times. The V gene is TRBV5-1, the J gene TRBJ2-5; no firm D call. Looked up from germline, CDR1 is SGHRS and CDR2 is YFSETQ. V lost 2 bases to trimming and J lost 4 bases, with 9 bases between them. The CDR3 is 13 residues long. CDR3 nucleotide sequence: TGCGCCAGCAGCTTCCAGAGAGGAGAGACCCAGTACTTC. Amino acid sequence: CASSFQRGETQYF.

The rearrangement joins TRBV7-2 to TRBJ2-5; 12 bases map to TRBD2. Germline V CDR1 and CDR2: SGHTA, FQGNSA. There are 13 residues in the CDR3. The V gene end was trimmed by 6 bases and the J gene end by 7 bases; junction bases not matched to a gene: 3. The CDR3 DNA sequence: TGTGCCAGCAGTCGGACTAGCGGGGTGACCCAGTACTTC. Its translation: CASSRTSGVTQYF.

The J gene is TRBJ1-1, the V gene TRBV12-3 or TRBV12-4; the match to TRBD1 covers 8 bases. The CDR3 is made up of 18 amino acids. J gave up 2 bases and V 6 bases, and 17 bases lay outside the gene matches. The CDR3 region is CASRRGRTGLANNTEAFF. The CDR3 DNA reads as TGTGCCAGCAGACGCGGACGGACAGGGCTTGCCAACAACACTGAAGCTTTCTTT.

The chain carries TRBV15 and TRBJ1-2, with TRBD1 matching over 8 bases. The CDR3 length is 16 residues. V was pared by 5 bases and J by 3 bases, with 11 bases of the junction left unmatched. Per the germline V gene, CDR1 is LNHNV and CDR2 is YYDKDF (reference sequence). The chain's CDR3 is CATSAHRGSKDYGYTF. Here the CDR3 DNA reads TGTGCCACCAGCGCCCACAGGGGGTCGAAGGACTATGGCTACACCTTC.

This clonotype was observed many times. For the CDR3, the DNA is TGTGCCAGCAGCTTTGGCGGGGCTAGCACCGGGGAGCTGTTTTTT. This translates into CASSFGGASTGELFF. This chain connects TRBV5-5 to TRBJ2-2; TRBD2 might be the D (6 bases). V was shortened by 2 bases and J by 4 bases, with 12 bases between the two germline ends. The CDR3 spans 15 residues. CDR1 and CDR2 (germline): SGHKS, YYEKEE (reference sequence).

This clonotype showed up just a few times. The J gene is TRBJ1-3, the V gene TRBV7-2; the D gene is possibly TRBD1 (5 bases). V was trimmed by 7 bases and J by 1 base, leaving 11 bases between them. The CDR3 is made up of 14 amino acids. Germline values: CDR1 SGHTA, CDR2 FQGNSA. The CDR3 loop reads CASTQGVSGNTIYF. The CDR3 DNA reads TGTGCCAGCACCCAAGGGGTTTCTGGAAACACCATATATTTT.

The table lists this clonotype with a few counts. The genes are TRBV7-3 and TRBJ2-1; TRBD2 agrees at 9 bases. This CDR3 spans 14 amino acids. The junction had 13 bases not matched to a gene; V was cut back by 5 bases and J by 14 bases. Germline V gene data show CDR1 as SGHTA and CDR2 as FQGTGA. CDR3 sequence reads: CASSTRVESGGKFF. CDR3 bases: TGTGCCAGCAGCACAAGGGTGGAGAGCGGGGGGAAGTTCTTC.

The chain couples TRBV6-1 to TRBJ1-5; TRBD1 agrees at 8 bases. CDR3 length: 15 residues. The trim removed 5 bases at V and 3 bases at J, leaving 6 bases unmatched. In germline, CDR1 is MNHNS, CDR2 SASEGT. The CDR3 spells CASSTRTGYNQPQHF. DNA of the CDR3: TGTGCCAGCAGTACCCGGACAGGGTACAATCAGCCCCAGCATTTT.

This clonotype was counted between two and nine times. The V call is TRBV4-3, the J call TRBJ2-5; D is perhaps TRBD1 (6 bases). Trimming pared 3 bases from V and 1 base from J, leaving 9 bases between. Germline V gene data show CDR1 as LGHNA and CDR2 as YSLEER. The CDR3 has 14 amino acids. The CDR3 region is CASSQDRFQETQYF. The CDR3 coding sequence is TGCGCCAGCAGCCAGGACAGATTCCAAGAGACCCAGTACTTC.

This clonotype has only a few counts. The chain is built from TRBV4-1 and TRBJ1-3, with D perhaps matching TRBD1 (6 bases). Germline V gene data show CDR1 as MGHRA and CDR2 as YSYEKL. The CDR3 is 16 residues long. Deletions cut 4 bases from V and 4 bases from J, with 17 bases between. CDR3 protein: CASSLSGGGHGNTIYF. The CDR3 DNA reads as TGCGCCAGCAGCCTAAGCGGGGGCGGACACGGAAACACCATATATTTT.

This clonotype was seen ten or more times. The genes are TRBV7-3 and TRBJ2-1, with D unresolved. The V and J ends lost 1 base and 8 bases respectively, with 12 bases between them. Germline-derived CDR1 and CDR2 are SGHTA and FQGTGA. The CDR3 has 14 amino acids. This chain's CDR3 is CASSLRATTDEQFF. CDR3 bases: TGTGCCAGCAGCTTAAGGGCAACTACCGATGAGCAGTTCTTC. The full variable domain, rest sourced from reference TRBV7-3 and TRBJ2-1, is GAGVSQTPSNKVTEKGKYVELRCDPISGHTALYWYRQSLGQGPEFLIYFQGTGAADDSGLPNDRFFAVRPEGSVSTLKIQRTERGDSAVYLCASSLRATTDEQFFGPGTRLTVL.

The table lists this clonotype with a few counts. This chain links TRBV9 with TRBJ1-2; D is unclear. This CDR3 comprises 15 residues. The V and J ends lost 2 bases and 3 bases respectively, with 14 bases between them. Germline V gene data show CDR1 as SGDLS and CDR2 as YYNGEE. This CDR3 is CASSVSGAQDYGYTF. CDR3 sequence (DNA): TGTGCCAGCAGCGTTTCTGGAGCGCAAGACTATGGCTACACCTTC.

V gene TRBV29-1 combines with J gene TRBJ2-5, with D possibly called TRBD1 or TRBD2 (6 bases each). V lost 0 bases and J lost 4, with 12 bases in between. The length of the CDR3 is 14 residues. Germline CDR1 is SQVTM and CDR2 is ANQGSEA. CDR3 sequence reads: CSVEDAQGGETQYF. Here the CDR3 DNA reads TGCAGCGTTGAAGATGCACAGGGAGGAGAGACCCAGTACTTC.

The gene calls are TRBV5-4 and TRBJ2-1, with D perhaps TRBD1 (5 bases). CDR3 length: 16 amino acids. Germline CDR1 SGHNT, CDR2 YYREEE (reference sequence). Trimming took 4 bases from V and 8 from J, leaving 22 bases between them. The CDR3 sequence: CASSPSQGRPFHEQFF. As DNA, the CDR3 is TGTGCCAGCAGCCCGAGTCAGGGCAGGCCTTTCCATGAGCAGTTCTTC.

This clonotype was picked up many times. The chain uses TRBV4-1 and TRBJ2-2; TRBD1 might be the D (5 bases). The CDR3 has 16 amino acids. The V end lost 2 bases, the J end lost 3 bases, and 13 bases lay between the germline ends. Germline loops: CDR1 MGHRA, CDR2 YSYEKL. This CDR3 reads CASSQTPGAYTGELFF. CDR3 bases: TGCGCCAGCAGCCAAACCCCTGGGGCGTACACCGGGGAGCTGTTTTTT.